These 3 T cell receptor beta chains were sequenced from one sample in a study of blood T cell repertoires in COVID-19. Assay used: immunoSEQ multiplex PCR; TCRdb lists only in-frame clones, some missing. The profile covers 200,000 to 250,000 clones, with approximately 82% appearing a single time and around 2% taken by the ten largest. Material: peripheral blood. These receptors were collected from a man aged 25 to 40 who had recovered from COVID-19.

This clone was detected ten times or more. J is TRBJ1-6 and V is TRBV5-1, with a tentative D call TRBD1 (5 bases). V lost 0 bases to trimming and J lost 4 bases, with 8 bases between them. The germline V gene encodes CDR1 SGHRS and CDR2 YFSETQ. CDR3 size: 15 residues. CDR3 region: CASSLVQGYNSPLHF. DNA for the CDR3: TGCGCCAGCAGCTTGGTGCAGGGATATAATTCACCCCTCCACTTT. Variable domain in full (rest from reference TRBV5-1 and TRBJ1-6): KAGVTQTPRYLIKTRGQQVTLSCSPISGHRSVSWYQQTPGQGLQFLFEYFSETQRNKGNFPGRFSGRQFSNSRSEMNVSTLELGDSALYLCASSLVQGYNSPLHFGNGTRLTVT.

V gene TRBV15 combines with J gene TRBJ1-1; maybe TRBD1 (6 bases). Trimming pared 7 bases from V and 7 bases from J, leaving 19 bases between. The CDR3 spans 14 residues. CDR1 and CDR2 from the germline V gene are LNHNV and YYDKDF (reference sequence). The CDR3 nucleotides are TGTGCCACCATGAGGGGGGGGAGCAGGGGTGAAGCTTTCTTT. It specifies CATMRGGSRGEAFF.

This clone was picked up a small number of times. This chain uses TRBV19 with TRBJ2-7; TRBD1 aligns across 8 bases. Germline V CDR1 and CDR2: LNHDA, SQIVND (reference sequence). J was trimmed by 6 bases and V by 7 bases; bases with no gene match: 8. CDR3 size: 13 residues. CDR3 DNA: TGTGCCAGTAACCTGGACAGGGCCGGCGAGCAGTACTTC. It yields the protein CASNLDRAGEQYF. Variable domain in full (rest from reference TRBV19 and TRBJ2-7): DGGITQSPKYLFRKEGQNVTLSCEQNLNHDAMYWYRQDPGQGLRLIYYSQIVNDFQKGDIAEGYSVSREKKESFPLTVTSAQKNPTAFYLCASNLDRAGEQYFGPGTRLTVT.